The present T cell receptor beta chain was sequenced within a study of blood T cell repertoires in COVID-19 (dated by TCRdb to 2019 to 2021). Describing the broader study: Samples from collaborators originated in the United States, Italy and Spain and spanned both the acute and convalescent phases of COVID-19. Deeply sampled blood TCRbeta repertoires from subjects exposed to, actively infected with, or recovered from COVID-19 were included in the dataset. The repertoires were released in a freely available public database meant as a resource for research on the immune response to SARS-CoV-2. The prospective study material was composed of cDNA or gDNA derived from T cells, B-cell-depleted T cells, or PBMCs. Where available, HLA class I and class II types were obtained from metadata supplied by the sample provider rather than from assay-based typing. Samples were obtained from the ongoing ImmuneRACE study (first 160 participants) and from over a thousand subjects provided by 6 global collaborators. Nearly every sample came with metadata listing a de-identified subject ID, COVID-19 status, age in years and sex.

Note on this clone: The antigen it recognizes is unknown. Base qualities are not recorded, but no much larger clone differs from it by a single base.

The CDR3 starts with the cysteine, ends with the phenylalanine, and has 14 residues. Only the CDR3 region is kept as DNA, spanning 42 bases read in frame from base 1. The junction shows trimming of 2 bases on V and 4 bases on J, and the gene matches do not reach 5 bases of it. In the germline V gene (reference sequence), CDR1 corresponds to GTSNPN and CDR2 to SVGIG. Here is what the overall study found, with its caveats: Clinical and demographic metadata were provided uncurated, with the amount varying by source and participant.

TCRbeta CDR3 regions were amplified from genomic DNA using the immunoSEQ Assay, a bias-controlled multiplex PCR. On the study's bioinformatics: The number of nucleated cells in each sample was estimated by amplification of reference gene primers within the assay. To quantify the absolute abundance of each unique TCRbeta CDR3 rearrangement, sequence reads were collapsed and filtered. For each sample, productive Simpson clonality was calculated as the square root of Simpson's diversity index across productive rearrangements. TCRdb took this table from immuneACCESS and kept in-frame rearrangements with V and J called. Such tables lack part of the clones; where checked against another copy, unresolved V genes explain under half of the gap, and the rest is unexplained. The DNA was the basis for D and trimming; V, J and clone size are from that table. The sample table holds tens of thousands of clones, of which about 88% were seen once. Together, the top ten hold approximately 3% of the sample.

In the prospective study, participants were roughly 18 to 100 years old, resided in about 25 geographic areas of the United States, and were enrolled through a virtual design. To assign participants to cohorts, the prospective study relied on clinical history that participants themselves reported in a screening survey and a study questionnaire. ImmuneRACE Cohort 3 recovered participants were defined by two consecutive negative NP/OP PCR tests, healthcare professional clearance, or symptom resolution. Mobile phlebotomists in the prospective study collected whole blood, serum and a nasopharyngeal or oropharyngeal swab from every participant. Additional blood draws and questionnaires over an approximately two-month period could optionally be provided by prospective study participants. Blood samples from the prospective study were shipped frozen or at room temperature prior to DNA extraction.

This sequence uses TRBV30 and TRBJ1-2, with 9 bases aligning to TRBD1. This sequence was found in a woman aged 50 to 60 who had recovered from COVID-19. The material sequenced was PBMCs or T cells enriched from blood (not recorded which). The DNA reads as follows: TGTGCCTGGAGTTACACGACAGGGGGCTATGGCTACACCTTC. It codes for CAWSYTTGGYGYTF.